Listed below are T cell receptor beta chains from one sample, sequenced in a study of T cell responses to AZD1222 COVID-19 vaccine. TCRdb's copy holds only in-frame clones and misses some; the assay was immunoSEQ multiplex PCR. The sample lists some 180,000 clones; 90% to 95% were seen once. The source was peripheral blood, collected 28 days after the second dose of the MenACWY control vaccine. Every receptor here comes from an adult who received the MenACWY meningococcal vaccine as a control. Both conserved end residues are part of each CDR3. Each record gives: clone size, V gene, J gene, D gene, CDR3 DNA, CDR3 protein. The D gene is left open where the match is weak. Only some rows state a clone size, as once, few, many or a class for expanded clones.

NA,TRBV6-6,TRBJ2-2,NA,TGTGCCAGCAGTTTGGGTTACACCGGGGAGCTGTTTTTT,CASSLGYTGELFF
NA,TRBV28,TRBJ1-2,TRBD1,TGTGCCACATCAGGGGGCTACTATGGCTACACCTTC,CATSGGYYGYTF
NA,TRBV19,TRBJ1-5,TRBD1,TGTGCCAGTAGTATGAGGGACAGTGAGGGCAATCAGCCCCAGCATTTT,CASSMRDSEGNQPQHF
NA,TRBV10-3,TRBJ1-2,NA,TGTGCCATCAGTGAGTCGACGGGGGGCTACACCTTC,CAISESTGGYTF
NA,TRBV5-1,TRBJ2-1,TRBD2,TGCGCCAGCGGGACTGGGGCCCGGGGGGGAGCCTACAATGAGCAGTTCTTC,CASGTGARGGAYNEQFF
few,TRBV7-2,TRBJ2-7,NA,TGTGCCAGCAGCCCCGCGGGGTTCGAGCAGTACTTC,CASSPAGFEQYF
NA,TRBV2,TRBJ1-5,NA,TGTGCCAGCAGTGTGGGGTCAGGCCAGCCCCAGCATTTT,CASSVGSGQPQHF
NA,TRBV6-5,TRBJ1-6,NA,TGTGCCAGCAGTCAACGGGACGGAGGAAATTCACCCCTCCACTTT,CASSQRDGGNSPLHF
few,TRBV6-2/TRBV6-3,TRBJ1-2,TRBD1,TGTGCCAGCAGTTTGGGGACAGTGAATCGAGGCTACACCTTC,CASSLGTVNRGYTF
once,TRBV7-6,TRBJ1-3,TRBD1,TGTGCCAGCAGCGGGGGACAGGCAATCTCTGGAAACACCATATATTTT,CASSGGQAISGNTIYF
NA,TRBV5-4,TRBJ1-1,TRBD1,TGTGCCAGCAGCCCCGGGACAGGGGGCCGGTGGGTCACTGAAGCTTTCTTT,CASSPGTGGRWVTEAFF
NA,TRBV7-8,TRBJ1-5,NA,TGTGCCAGCACAGGGAACCGCAATCAGCCCCAGCATTTT,CASTGNRNQPQHF
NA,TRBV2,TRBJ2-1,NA,TGTGCCAGCAGTGTTGTGACCTTAAGGGATGAGCAGTTCTTC,CASSVVTLRDEQFF
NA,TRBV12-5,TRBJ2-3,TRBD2,TGTGCTAGTGGTGGGGGGACTAGCGCCTACACAGATACGCAGTATTTT,CASGGGTSAYTDTQYF
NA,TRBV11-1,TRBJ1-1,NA,TGTGCCAGCAGTTTTAGCACTGAAGCTTTCTTT,CASSFSTEAFF
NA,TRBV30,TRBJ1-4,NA,TGTGCCTGGACCACCTGGAATGAAAAACTGTTTTTT,CAWTTWNEKLFF
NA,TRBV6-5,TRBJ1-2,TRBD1,TGTGCCAGCAGCGGGGGGACAGGAGACTATGGCTACACCTTC,CASSGGTGDYGYTF
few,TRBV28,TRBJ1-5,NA,TGTGCCAGCAGAATGGGACCGCGTAGCAATCAGCCCCAGCATTTT,CASRMGPRSNQPQHF
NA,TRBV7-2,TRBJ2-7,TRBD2,TGTGCCAGCAGCCCGGGGGGCGAGCAGTACTTC,CASSPGGEQYF
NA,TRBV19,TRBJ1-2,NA,TGTGCCAGTAGTTCTTTCCCGGCAGGGTTGAATGGCTACACCTTC,CASSSFPAGLNGYTF
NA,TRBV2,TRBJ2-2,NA,TGTGCCAGCAGTGAATCGGCAGGGAGTGGGGAGCTGTTTTTT,CASSESAGSGELFF
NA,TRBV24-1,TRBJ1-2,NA,TGTGCCACCGCGTCGTATGAGGGGGGGATTTGGGGCTACACCTTC,CATASYEGGIWGYTF
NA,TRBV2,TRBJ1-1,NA,TGTGCCAGCAGGCCGGAGGGAGCTGAAGCTTTCTTT,CASRPEGAEAFF
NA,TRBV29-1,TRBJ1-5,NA,TGCAGCGTCGCAGGGGCGAGCAATCAGCCCCAGCATTTT,CSVAGASNQPQHF
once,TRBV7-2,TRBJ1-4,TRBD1,TGTGCCAGCAGCTTAAAGGCCACAGGGGTTAATGAAAAACTGTTTTTT,CASSLKATGVNEKLFF
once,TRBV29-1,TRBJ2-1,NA,TGCAGCGTTAACTCCTACAATGAGCAGTTCTTC,CSVNSYNEQFF
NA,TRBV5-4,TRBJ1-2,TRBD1,TGTGCCAGCAGCCTCCCGGGACAGATGGGCTACACCTTC,CASSLPGQMGYTF
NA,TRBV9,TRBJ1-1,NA,TGTGCCAGCAGCGTAGCGGAGACAGAAGCTTTCTTT,CASSVAETEAFF
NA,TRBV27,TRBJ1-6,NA,TGTGCCAGCAGTTTATCGTGGTTCACATGGGGAGAAAATTCACCCCTCCACTTT,CASSLSWFTWGENSPLHF
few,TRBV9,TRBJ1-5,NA,TGTGCCAGCGGGGGGAGCAATCAGCCCCAGCATTTT,CASGGSNQPQHF
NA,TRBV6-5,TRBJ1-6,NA,TGTGCCAGCAGCCCCGGGGGGGGGAGTTCACCCCTCCACTTT,CASSPGGGSSPLHF